A single sample gave rise to the 11 T cell receptor beta chains below, sequenced in a study of T-cell memory formation after mild COVID-19. MiXCR, applied by TCRdb to the 5' RACE reads, yields one record per CDR3 protein. Of 84,000 or so distinct CDR3 sequences listed, approximately 15% were seen once; the top ten hold 30% to 35%. Sequencing was performed on PBMCs or a T cell subset sorted from them (not recorded which). The receptors here all came from an adult woman who had mild COVID-19 (a few samples of this study predate the infection). Cell type and time point are not known.

The chain joins TRBV6-5 to TRBJ2-2, with TRBD2 identical over 15 bases. Germline V lookup: CDR1 MNHEY, CDR2 SVGAGI. V lost 3 bases to trimming and J lost 7 bases; unmatched junction nucleotides: 9. The CDR3 has 18 amino acids. For the CDR3, the DNA is TGTGCCAGCAGTTATTACGGACTAGCGGGAGGGCAGGGCGGGGAGCTGTTTTTT. Residues: CASSYYGLAGGQGGELFF.

CDR3 nucleotides: TGCGCCAGCAGCCAAGGGGCCTCAGTATCCTACGAGCAGTACTTC. It specifies CASSQGASVSYEQYF. The chain employs TRBV4-3 and TRBJ2-7, with no clear D. CDR1 is LGHNA, CDR2 YSLEER, per germline. CDR3 length: 15 amino acids. Trimming cost V 1 base and J 1 base, with 11 bases left between them.

This clonotype showed up just a few times. J is TRBJ2-1 and V is TRBV24-1; no definite D call. The V and J ends lost 4 bases and 7 bases respectively, with 10 bases between them. Germline V gene lookup returns CDR1 KGHDR and CDR2 SFDVKD. The CDR3 has 13 amino acids. The CDR3 reads CATSDLSYNEQFF. CDR3 DNA sequence: TGTGCCACCAGTGACCTGAGTTATAATGAGCAGTTCTTC.

The table lists this clonotype with a few counts. The chain couples TRBV24-1 to TRBJ2-1; tentative D call: TRBD2 (6 bases). Between the trimmed V and J ends, which lost 4 bases and 13 bases, there was a span of 19 bases. CDR3 size: 14 residues. The germline V gene has CDR1 KGHDR and CDR2 SFDVKD. CDR3 sequence reads: CATSEPGGRGLQFF. Here the CDR3 DNA reads TGTGCCACCAGTGAGCCGGGCGGGCGGGGCCTACAGTTCTTC.

This clonotype showed up just a few times. The CDR3 coding sequence is TGCGCCAGCAGCCAAGGAGGAGCGGCTGGACTCCTATTCCACGAGCAGTACTTC. Translated, it gives CASSQGGAAGLLFHEQYF. The rearrangement links TRBV4-1 to TRBJ2-7; perhaps TRBD2 as D (5 bases). The V end was cut by 1 base, the J end by 5 bases, with 24 bases between. This CDR3 region has 18 residues. The germline V gene has CDR1 MGHRA and CDR2 YSYEKL.

In its sample, this clonotype was seen many times. The rearrangement links TRBV7-9 to TRBJ2-1; D possibly corresponds to TRBD1 (6 bases). The CDR3 spans 15 residues. Trimming removed 1 base at V and 4 bases at J, with 11 bases between. CDR1 is SEHNR, CDR2 FQNEAQ, per germline (reference sequence). The CDR3 loop reads CASSLGEGEYNEQFF. As DNA, the CDR3 is TGTGCCAGCAGCTTAGGAGAGGGGGAGTACAATGAGCAGTTCTTC.

The V call is TRBV6-6, the J call TRBJ2-7, with TRBD2 matching over 11 bases. The CDR3 is 15 amino acids. With V trimmed by 5 bases and J by 2 bases, 5 bases remained unmatched. CDR1 is MNHNY, CDR2 SVGAGI, per germline (reference sequence). The CDR3 region is CASSELSGGAYEQYF. DNA for the CDR3: TGTGCCAGCAGTGAACTTAGCGGGGGGGCCTACGAGCAGTACTTC.

The V gene is TRBV7-9, the J gene TRBJ2-5, with D unclear. The CDR3 has 14 amino acids. Trimming pared 2 bases from V and 5 bases from J, leaving 12 bases between. The germline V gene has CDR1 SEHNR and CDR2 FQNEAQ (reference sequence). Written as DNA, the CDR3 is TGTGCCAGCAGCTTACGCGTTGGCCGGGAGACCCAGTACTTC. Its protein is CASSLRVGRETQYF.

This clonotype occurred a few times. The V call is TRBV7-8, the J call TRBJ2-2; 7 nucleotides line up with TRBD1. CDR1 and CDR2 (germline): SGHVS, FQNEAQ. Unmatched junction bases numbered 9, after V lost 4 bases and J lost 7 bases. The CDR3 runs 15 residues. CDR3 nucleotide sequence: TGTGCCAGCAGCTACCGGGACAGCCTTTTCGGGGAGCTGTTTTTT. The encoded protein is CASSYRDSLFGELFF.

The chain combines TRBV30 with TRBJ2-1; TRBD2 aligns across 8 bases. CDR1 and CDR2 from the germline V gene are GTSNPN and SVGIG (reference sequence). The CDR3 runs to 16 residues. V shed 2 bases and J 4 bases; nucleotides not matched to a gene: 10. This CDR3 reads CAWSSRGGLEYNEQFF. For the CDR3, the DNA is TGTGCCTGGAGTTCACGGGGGGGGCTCGAGTACAATGAGCAGTTCTTC.

This rearrangement joins TRBV7-8 to TRBJ2-5; D is undetermined. The CDR3 runs 15 residues. The germline V gene has CDR1 SGHVS and CDR2 FQNEAQ. Between the trimmed V and J ends, which lost 3 bases and 1 base, there was a span of 12 bases. Written as DNA, the CDR3 is TGTGCCAGCAGCTTCACTGGATCTCCCCAAGAGACCCAGTACTTC. This translates into CASSFTGSPQETQYF. Drawing the rest from reference TRBV7-8 and TRBJ2-5, the complete variable domain is GAGVSQSPRYKVAKRGQDVALRCDPISGHVSLFWYQQALGQGPEFLTYFQNEAQLDKSGLPSDRFFAERPEGSVSTLKIQRTQQEDSAVYLCASSFTGSPQETQYFGPGTRLLVL.